Following are 15 T cell receptor beta chains from one sample sequenced in a study of cytomegalovirus exposure and HLA in healthy donors. Both 60 Vbeta primers and 13 Jbeta primers went into the PCR. The method was immunoSEQ multiplex PCR; TCRdb's version includes in-frame clones alone and lacks a portion of them. The sample shows about 160,000 clones, over 75% of them seen only once. Material: PBMCs. The receptor set was obtained from a woman younger than 45 in good health and CMV-seronegative.

The V call is TRBV28, the J call TRBJ1-2, with a tentative D call TRBD1 (5 bases). Germline assignment: CDR1 MDHEN and CDR2 SYDVKM. The CDR3 is made up of 12 amino acids. V lost 6 bases and J 8 bases, leaving 13 bases between the germline ends. This CDR3 reads CASRTVGIGYTF. Written as DNA, the CDR3 is TGTGCCAGCAGGACAGTTGGTATCGGCTACACCTTC.

The J gene is TRBJ2-7, the V gene TRBV2; D gene unclear. Trimming stripped 2 bases from V and 7 bases from J, with 3 bases between. The length of the CDR3 is 10 residues. The germline gives CDR1 SNHLY, CDR2 FYNNEI. Here the CDR3 DNA reads TGTGCCAGCAGTGAACAAGAGCAGTACTTC. This sequence encodes CASSEQEQYF.

J is TRBJ2-3 and V is TRBV7-6, with 11 bases matching TRBD2. Per germline, CDR1 SGHVS and CDR2 FNYEAQ. The J segment lost 6 bases and the V segment lost 5 bases, leaving 10 bases of the junction unmatched. The length of the CDR3 is 16 residues. Written as DNA, the CDR3 is TGTGCCAGCAGCCCGCGACTAGCGGGGTCGTCGGATACGCAGTATTTT. Translating it yields CASSPRLAGSSDTQYF.

The rearrangement uses TRBV6-6 and TRBJ1-1; D call uncertain. The germline V and J ends were trimmed by 5 bases and 1 base, with 17 bases remaining between them. There are 16 residues in the CDR3. CDR1 is MNHNY, CDR2 SVGAGI, per germline (reference sequence). The CDR3 reads CASSRFDGKGNTEAFF. The CDR3 coding sequence is TGTGCCAGCAGTAGATTCGACGGGAAGGGGAACACTGAAGCTTTCTTT.

The V and J genes are TRBV11-2 and TRBJ2-3; 14 nucleotides line up with TRBD2. The CDR3 covers 18 residues. The V gene's germline CDR1 is SGHAT and CDR2 FQNNGV. With V trimmed by 5 bases and J by 7 bases, 14 bases remained unmatched. The CDR3 region has the DNA TGTGCCAGCAGCGCTATCCTGACTAGCGGGGGGGCCTCAAATACGCAGTATTTT. Protein product: CASSAILTSGGASNTQYF.

The DNA for the CDR3 is TGTGCCTGGAGTGTACCCGGGGTTACGCAGTATTTT. This sequence encodes CAWSVPGVTQYF. The chain uses TRBV30 and TRBJ2-3, with D possibly TRBD2 on 5 matching bases. Germline assignment: CDR1 GTSNPN and CDR2 SVGIG (reference sequence). Trimming shortened V by 0 bases and J by 8 bases, and 9 bases separated the two germline ends. The CDR3 covers 12 residues.

The chain has TRBV19 and TRBJ2-1; the match to TRBD2 covers 14 bases. In germline, CDR1 is LNHDA, CDR2 SQIVND (reference sequence). The junction had 12 bases not matched to a gene; V was cut back by 0 bases and J by 8 bases. This CDR3 region has 19 residues. Here the CDR3 reads CASSIDRRGLAGAGDEQFF. In DNA form, the CDR3 reads TGTGCCAGTAGTATAGATCGTCGGGGACTAGCGGGGGCAGGGGATGAGCAGTTCTTC.

The rearrangement links TRBV11-2 to TRBJ2-7; D perhaps matches TRBD1 (6 bases). Trimming pared 5 bases from V and 3 bases from J, leaving 17 bases between. From germline, CDR1 is SGHAT and CDR2 FQNNGV. This CDR3 has 15 residues. The CDR3: CASSPDRQILYEQYF. DNA for the CDR3: TGTGCCAGCAGCCCAGACAGGCAAATACTCTACGAGCAGTACTTC.

This chain connects TRBV19 to TRBJ1-1; D possibly corresponds to TRBD1 (6 bases). Germline CDR1 and CDR2: LNHDA and SQIVND (reference sequence). This CDR3 has 14 amino acids. V lost 3 bases and J lost 0, with 8 bases in between. CDR3 region: CASSMGHMNTEAFF. The CDR3 DNA reads as TGTGCCAGTAGTATGGGACATATGAACACTGAAGCTTTCTTT.

The rearrangement uses TRBV2 and TRBJ1-1; maybe TRBD1 (5 bases). The germline V and J ends were trimmed by 7 bases and 0 bases, with 15 bases remaining between them. The CDR3 consists of 15 residues. CDR1 SNHLY and CDR2 FYNNEI come from the germline V gene. CDR3 DNA sequence: TGTGCCAGCAAAGCGGGGCCGAGGGTGAACACTGAAGCTTTCTTT. It encodes CASKAGPRVNTEAFF.

This clone was seen only a few times. V and J are TRBV2 and TRBJ2-5; D not certain. The DNA matches TRBJ2-7 better at its end, which makes the J call doubtful. CDR1 is SNHLY, CDR2 FYNNEI, per germline. This CDR3 is 13 amino acids long. The CDR3 region is CASSRSVTYEQYF. The DNA of the CDR3 is TGTGCCAGCAGTCGCTCCGTTACCTACGAGCAGTACTTC.

J is TRBJ2-7 and V is TRBV11-3; TRBD1 aligns across 8 bases. The germline V gene has CDR1 SGHNT and CDR2 YENEEA. This CDR3 has 13 amino acids. The V gene end was trimmed by 5 bases and the J gene end by 5 bases; junction bases not matched to a gene: 5. The CDR3 loop is CASSGRTGNEQYF. The DNA of the CDR3 is TGTGCCAGCAGCGGACGGACAGGGAACGAGCAGTACTTC.

The chain employs TRBV6-1 and TRBJ1-2, with D perhaps matching TRBD1 (5 bases). V was trimmed by 0 bases and J by 7 bases, leaving 12 bases between them. The CDR3 has 14 amino acids. Germline lookup yields CDR1 MNHNS and CDR2 SASEGT. The CDR3 DNA reads TGTGCCAGCAGTGAAGCTGTCAGGGTTTCTGGCTACACCTTC. It yields the protein CASSEAVRVSGYTF.

This chain connects TRBV25-1 to TRBJ1-5; 7 bases align to TRBD1. CDR1 is MGHDK and CDR2 is SYGVNS in the germline V gene. Trimming at V came to 8 bases and at J to 7 bases, leaving 11 bases not matched to a gene. CDR3 length: 14 amino acids. This CDR3 reads CASGQTGSNQPQHF. Here the CDR3 DNA reads TGTGCCAGCGGCCAGACAGGGTCCAACCAGCCCCAGCATTTT. The whole variable domain, remainder taken from reference TRBV25-1 and TRBJ1-5, is EADIYQTPRYLVIGTGKKITLECSQTMGHDKMYWYQQDPGMELHLIHYSYGVNSTEKGDLSSESTVSRIRTEHFPLTLESARPSHTSQYLCASGQTGSNQPQHFGDGTRLSIL.

The rearrangement joins TRBV6-1 to TRBJ1-1, with D tentatively TRBD1 (6 bases). Germline CDR1 is MNHNS and CDR2 is SASEGT. This CDR3 contains 15 residues. The germline V and J ends were trimmed by 5 bases and 5 bases, with 18 bases remaining between them. The CDR3 loop reads CASSSQGRAGTEAFF. The CDR3 nucleotides read TGTGCCAGCAGTTCACAGGGTCGGGCTGGTACTGAAGCTTTCTTT.